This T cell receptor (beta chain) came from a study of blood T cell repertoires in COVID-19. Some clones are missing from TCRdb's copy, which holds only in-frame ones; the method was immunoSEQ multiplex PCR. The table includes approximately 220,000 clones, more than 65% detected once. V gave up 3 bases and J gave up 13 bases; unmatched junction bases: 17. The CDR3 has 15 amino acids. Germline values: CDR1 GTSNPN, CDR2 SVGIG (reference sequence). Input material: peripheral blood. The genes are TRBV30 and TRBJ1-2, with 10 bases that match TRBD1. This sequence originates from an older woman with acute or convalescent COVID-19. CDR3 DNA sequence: TGTGCCTGGAGGCTTGGACAGGGGGTTTTTTCTGGGTGCACCTTC. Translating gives CAWRLGQGVFSGCTF.